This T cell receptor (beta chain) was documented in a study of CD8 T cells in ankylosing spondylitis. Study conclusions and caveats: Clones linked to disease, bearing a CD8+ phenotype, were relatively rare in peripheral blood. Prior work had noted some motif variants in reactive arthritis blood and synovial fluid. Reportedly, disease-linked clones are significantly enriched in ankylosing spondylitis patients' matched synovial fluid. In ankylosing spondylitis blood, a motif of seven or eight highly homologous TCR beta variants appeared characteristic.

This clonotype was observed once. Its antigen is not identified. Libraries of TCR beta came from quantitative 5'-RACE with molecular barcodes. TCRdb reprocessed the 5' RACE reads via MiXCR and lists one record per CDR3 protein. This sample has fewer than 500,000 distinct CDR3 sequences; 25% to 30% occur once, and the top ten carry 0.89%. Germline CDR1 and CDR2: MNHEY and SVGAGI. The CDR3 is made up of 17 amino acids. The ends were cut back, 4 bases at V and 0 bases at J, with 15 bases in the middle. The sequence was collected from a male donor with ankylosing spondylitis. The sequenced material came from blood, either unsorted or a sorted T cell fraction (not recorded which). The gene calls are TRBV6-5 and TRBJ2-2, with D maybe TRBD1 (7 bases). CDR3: CASSSKGGQTNTGELFF. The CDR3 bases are TGTGCCAGCAGTTCGAAGGGGGGACAGACGAACACCGGGGAGCTGTTTTTT.